These 3 T cell receptor beta chains were all obtained from the same sample, sequenced in a study of blood T cells in healthy people across ages. Then a second PCR, running about 6 to 11 cycles, was carried out with a sample-barcoded 5' primer and a J-beta primer mix. TCRdb recomputed calls from the 5' RACE reads with MiXCR, one row per CDR3 protein. Of roughly 1,100,000 distinct CDR3 sequences detected, 25% appear once; the ten largest clones hold approximately 0.7%. These same records also appear under a second study, on T cells of mothers and their children.

The sequenced sample was blood. These receptors all stem from a girl aged 2-10 years in good health.

This clonotype has more than one count but fewer than ten. CDR3 in DNA: TGTGCCAGCAGTTCCCGCGGGTTAGCGGGGAATGAGCAGTTCTTC. Protein sequence: CASSSRGLAGNEQFF. V is TRBV12-3 or TRBV12-4 and J is TRBJ2-1; 8 bases agree with TRBD2. CDR3 size: 15 residues. Trimming took 4 bases from V and 7 from J; bases not matched to a gene: 9.

V gene TRBV7-6 combines with J gene TRBJ2-5; TRBD1 is a possible D gene (5 bases). V shed 2 bases and J shed 4 bases, with 17 bases lying between them. The CDR3 extends over 16 amino acids. Germline V lookup: CDR1 SGHVS, CDR2 FNYEAQ. CDR3 in DNA: TGTGCCAGCAGCTTATCGGTACAGGCCATCGGAGAGACCCAGTACTTC. Residues: CASSLSVQAIGETQYF.

This clonotype was counted only a few times. This rearrangement joins TRBV12-3 or TRBV12-4 to TRBJ2-7, with D perhaps matching TRBD1 (7 bases). The CDR3 loop spans 15 amino acids. V lost 5 bases and J 0 bases, leaving 14 bases between the germline ends. CDR3 in DNA: TGTGCCAGCAGTCCGGACAGGACTAACTCCTACGAGCAGTACTTC. It encodes CASSPDRTNSYEQYF.